This entry lists 9 T cell receptor beta chains sequenced from one sample in a study of shared clonotypes between healthy human individuals. Produced via immunoSEQ multiplex PCR; TCRdb's table is partial and in-frame only. This table holds 2 million to 3 million clones, 93% found once. Sequenced input: naive CD4+ T cells from PBMCs. The subset is: CD45RA+ positively selected. These TCRs come from a man in his late teens or twenties in good health. Some clones in this sample may be carry-over from other donors' samples.

V usage is TRBV7-2 and J usage is TRBJ2-3; 10 bases agree with TRBD2. V lost 4 bases to trimming and J lost 5 bases; unmatched junction nucleotides: 18. The germline V gene has CDR1 SGHTA and CDR2 FQGNSA. CDR3 length equals 19 residues. The CDR3 spells CASSSDPSGRSLKGDTQYF. The CDR3 nucleotides are TGTGCCAGCAGCTCCGATCCTAGCGGGAGAAGTTTAAAAGGAGATACGCAGTATTTT.

As concerns this clone: The sample carries other DNA sequences with the same CDR3. The chain links TRBV2 to TRBJ2-7; D uncertain. CDR3 size: 12 residues. CDR1 and CDR2 (germline): SNHLY, FYNNEI. V was trimmed by 2 bases and J by 4 bases, leaving 6 bases between them. CDR3 bases: TGTGCCAGCAGTGAAACCGGGTACGAGCAGTACTTC. Protein product: CASSETGYEQYF.

The chain uses TRBV5-1 and TRBJ2-7, with a possible D match to TRBD2 (5 bases). Between the trimmed V and J ends, which lost 1 base and 2 bases, there was a span of 13 bases. Germline-derived CDR1 and CDR2 are SGHRS and YFSETQ. The CDR3 is 15 residues long. CDR3: CASSLISSGTYEQYF. CDR3 in DNA: TGCGCCAGCAGCTTGATATCCAGCGGCACCTACGAGCAGTACTTC. Full variable domain (missing parts from reference TRBV5-1 and TRBJ2-7): KAGVTQTPRYLIKTRGQQVTLSCSPISGHRSVSWYQQTPGQGLQFLFEYFSETQRNKGNFPGRFSGRQFSNSRSEMNVSTLELGDSALYLCASSLISSGTYEQYFGPGTRLTVT.

The chain couples TRBV5-1 to TRBJ1-2, with D perhaps matching TRBD1 (5 bases). The CDR3 runs to 13 residues. Deletions cut 0 bases from V and 8 bases from J, with 11 bases between. The germline V gene encodes CDR1 SGHRS and CDR2 YFSETQ. The CDR3 is CASSLEGTEGYTF. In DNA form, the CDR3 reads TGCGCCAGCAGCTTGGAAGGGACGGAGGGCTACACCTTC.

This chain links TRBV19 with TRBJ2-7; D tentatively fits TRBD1 or TRBD2 (6 bases each). This CDR3 spans 15 amino acids. Trimming cost V 5 bases and J 0 bases, with 14 bases left between them. Germline V gene sequence: CDR1 LNHDA, CDR2 SQIVND (reference sequence). The CDR3 region has the DNA TGTGCCAGTAGTGCCCCCGGGGGCAGCTCCTACGAGCAGTACTTC. Its protein product is CASSAPGGSSYEQYF.

The chain carries TRBV5-1 and TRBJ2-5; 10 bases align to TRBD2. CDR3 length: 16 residues. Germline trimming cut 4 bases from V and 1 base from J; bases unmatched to any gene: 7. Germline CDR1 and CDR2: SGHRS and YFSETQ. The DNA of the CDR3 is TGCGCCAGCAGCCAATCTCTAGCGGGGGCCCAAGAGACCCAGTACTTC. This sequence encodes CASSQSLAGAQETQYF.

In its sample, this clone was seen once. V usage is TRBV7-9 and J usage is TRBJ2-3, with D tentatively TRBD1 (5 bases). The V and J ends lost 1 base and 2 bases respectively, with 13 bases between them. Looked up from germline, CDR1 is SEHNR and CDR2 is FQNEAQ (reference sequence). The CDR3 length is 16 residues. As DNA, the CDR3 is TGTGCCAGCAGCTTAGGGGGCGTGGGCGACACAGATACGCAGTATTTT. Amino acid sequence: CASSLGGVGDTDTQYF.

This clone was observed once. Germline and junction disagree at one end, which may indicate a read error. This chain connects TRBV13 to TRBJ2-7; perhaps D is TRBD1 or TRBD2 (6 bases each). The CDR3 loop spans 16 amino acids. Germline loops: CDR1 PRHDT, CDR2 FYEKMQ (reference sequence). The CDR3 is CASSVGRGGYSYEQYF. The CDR3 DNA reads as TGTGCCAGCAGCGTAGGAAGAGGGGGGTACTCCTACGAGCAGTACTTC.

V usage is TRBV7-2 and J usage is TRBJ1-5; no clear D. V was cut by 5 bases and J by 3 bases, with 5 bases left in between. There are 12 residues in the CDR3. Germline CDR1 and CDR2: SGHTA and FQGNSA. CDR3 bases: TGTGCCAGCAGCGAATACAATCAGCCCCAGCATTTT. This encodes CASSEYNQPQHF.